Sequencing of this T cell receptor (beta chain) was carried out in a study of glioma-infiltrating T cells after dendritic cell vaccination. Turning to the study itself: Dendritic cells derived from monocytes and pulsed with autologous tumor lysate formed the vaccine. Dendritic cell vaccine was injected intradermally three times, biweekly.

This clone came up once. This CDR3 is 15 amino acids long. J lost 2 bases, V lost 2 bases, and 5 bases had no gene match. Germline CDR1 is MNHNY and CDR2 is SVGAGI (reference sequence). Indicated time point: after dendritic cell vaccination, including at tumor progression/relapse. None of the glioblastoma patients had an isocitrate dehydrogenase mutation. TCRB CDR3 was amplified from 2 ug genomic DNA or less. Here immunoSEQ multiplex PCR was the method, and the copy in TCRdb shows in-frame clones only, minus some. Of some 90,000 clones in the sample, 81% were seen once. The receptor comes from a human donor with glioblastoma. The sequencing here drew on blood, taken after dendritic cell vaccination. This chain joins TRBV6-6 and TRBJ1-1; the match to TRBD1 covers 7 bases. CDR3 sequence (DNA): TGTGCCAGCAGTTACAACGACAGGGTTAACACTGAAGCTTTCTTT. This translates into CASSYNDRVNTEAFF.